This T cell receptor beta chain came from a study of T-cell memory formation after mild COVID-19. CDR3 length equals 14 residues. In germline, CDR1 is ENHRY, CDR2 SYGVKD. V was shortened by 4 bases and J by 4 bases, with 8 bases between the two germline ends. TCRdb used MiXCR to reprocess the 5' RACE reads, holding one entry per CDR3 protein. The repertoire holds roughly 250,000 distinct CDR3 sequences, with approximately 16% as singletons. Material for sequencing was PBMCs or a T cell subset sorted from them (not recorded which). This clonotype was sampled from a man between 18 and 35 years old who had mild COVID-19 (a few samples of this study predate the infection). Cell type and time point are not known. The chain links TRBV10-3 to TRBJ1-6; D is ambiguous. CDR3 region: CAISVDGYNSPLHF. The CDR3, as DNA: TGTGCCATCAGTGTTGATGGATATAATTCACCCCTCCACTTT.